This T cell receptor beta chain was captured by sequencing in a study of blood T cell repertoires in COVID-19. Participant ages covered about 18 to 95 years across around 25 US areas. Recovered status applied to Cohort 3 donors who had two consecutive negative PCRs. It also applied to those with clearance or with symptom resolution. From germline, CDR1 is MDHEN and CDR2 SYDVKM. Trimming left V 3 bases short and J 4 bases short, with 11 bases between. This CDR3 is 14 amino acids long. As processed by the authors: How many nucleated cells were present was estimated from reference gene primer amplification. TCRdb's table, derived via immunoSEQ multiplex PCR, lists solely in-frame clones and lacks some. V and J calls and clone size are given by that table; D and trimming were obtained from the DNA. The sample lists a few hundred thousand clones, just under 90% occurring once.

This chain connects TRBV28 to TRBJ2-3; D is possibly TRBD2 (6 bases). This TCR was sampled from a woman aged 25-40 years who had recovered from COVID-19. The sequenced sample consisted of PBMCs or T cells enriched from blood (not recorded which). The CDR3 bases are TGTGCCAGCAGTTTTGCGGGAAGATCAGATACGCAGTATTTT. This translates into CASSFAGRSDTQYF.